The entry that follows covers one T cell receptor beta chain sequence. Its antigen is unknown. Other DNA sequences within the sample encode an identical CDR3. This sample was included in a study of cytomegalovirus exposure and HLA in healthy donors. CDR1 and CDR2 from the germline V gene are SGHRS and YFSETQ. V shed 0 bases and J shed 0 bases, with 7 bases lying between them. The CDR3 extends over 15 amino acids. In the PCR, 60 Vbeta and 13 Jbeta primers were used. Assay used: immunoSEQ multiplex PCR; TCRdb lists only in-frame clones, some missing. The table lists 150,000 to 200,000 clones, around 90% of them singletons. Points from the study as a whole: Sequencing depth roughly uniform across donors was assumed in presence/absence analyses. The analysis excluded some indistinguishable V segments, including TRBV6-2 and TRBV6-3. In a later analysis, a missense DCLRE1C variant was linked to TCR beta V- and J-gene trimming. Later analysis identified about 17,000 TCR beta sequences associated with HLA alleles, using a false discovery rate threshold of 0.05.

The chain uses TRBV5-1 and TRBJ2-1; D possibly corresponds to TRBD1 (5 bases). The sequence came from a woman between 18 and 30 years old in good health and CMV-seronegative. Sequencing was performed on PBMCs. This CDR3 reads CASSLGQSSYNEQFF. In nucleotides, the CDR3 is TGCGCCAGCAGCTTGGGACAGAGCTCCTACAATGAGCAGTTCTTC.